These T cell receptor beta chains were read from a single sample in a study of blood T cell repertoires in COVID-19. TCRdb's copy holds only in-frame clones and misses some; the assay was immunoSEQ multiplex PCR. The sample includes under 350,000 clones, roughly four fifths of them seen just once. Sequenced input: peripheral blood. Receptors were obtained from a woman between 45 and 65 years old who had recovered from COVID-19. The CDR3 runs from the conserved cysteine through the conserved F or W. D genes are given only for firm matches. A clone size is listed for some rows: how often the clone was seen (once, few, many), or a class if it is expanded.

TRBD2	NA	TRBJ2-2	TRBV3-1/TRBV3-2	CASAPAGGREARGGELFF	TGTGCCAGCGCACCCGCGGGGGGGCGAGAGGCACGTGGCGGGGAGCTGTTTTTT
TRBD1	NA	TRBJ2-5	TRBV7-3	CASSLNRGETQYF	TGTGCCAGCAGCTTAAACAGGGGAGAGACCCAGTACTTC
TRBD1	once	TRBJ1-2	TRBV18	CASSPASGTASGYTF	TGTGCCAGCTCACCAGCCTCGGGGACAGCTTCCGGCTACACCTTC
TRBD1	NA	TRBJ2-1	TRBV11-2	CASSTGTGGPLSYNEQFF	TGTGCCAGCAGCACCGGGACAGGGGGCCCCCTCTCCTACAATGAGCAGTTCTTC
TRBD1	NA	TRBJ1-2	TRBV6-2/TRBV6-3	CASSYSKTTGGYGYTF	TGTGCCAGCAGTTACTCGAAAACGACAGGGGGCTATGGCTACACCTTC
NA	NA	TRBJ1-2	TRBV30	CAWSVPAGYGYTF	TGTGCCTGGAGTGTTCCCGCAGGCTATGGCTACACCTTC
TRBD2	NA	TRBJ2-1	TRBV7-6	CASSLGTSGVDEQFF	TGTGCCAGCAGCTTAGGGACTAGCGGGGTGGATGAGCAGTTCTTC
TRBD2	NA	TRBJ2-3	TRBV10-1	CAIPGLAGVADTQYF	TGCGCCATCCCGGGACTAGCGGGAGTAGCAGATACGCAGTATTTT
NA	once	TRBJ2-5	TRBV2	CASRSRGHQETQYF	TGTGCCAGCAGGAGCAGGGGACACCAAGAGACCCAGTACTTC
TRBD2	few	TRBJ2-1	TRBV28	CASSSPGLAGGIEQFF	TGTGCCAGCAGCTCCCCGGGACTAGCGGGGGGCATTGAGCAGTTCTTC
NA	NA	TRBJ1-2	TRBV6-2/TRBV6-3	CASSYGQEDYGYTF	TGTGCCAGCAGTTACGGGCAGGAGGACTATGGCTACACCTTC
NA	few	TRBJ2-7	TRBV27	CASSLRTPPGREQYF	TGTGCCAGCAGTTTACGGACACCCCCAGGGCGCGAGCAGTACTTC
TRBD1	NA	TRBJ2-3	TRBV7-9	CASSWDRDQDTQYF	TGTGCCAGCAGCTGGGACAGGGATCAGGATACGCAGTATTTT
TRBD2	NA	TRBJ2-1	TRBV7-2	CASSPNLAGDEQFF	TGTGCCAGCAGCCCCAATCTAGCGGGGGATGAGCAGTTCTTC
NA	once	TRBJ1-1	TRBV28	CASSVGRAGEF	TGTGCCAGCAGTGTAGGGAGGGCCGGGGAATTT
NA	NA	TRBJ1-3	TRBV20-1	CSASGRGTGNTIYF	TGCAGTGCTAGTGGGAGGGGAACTGGAAACACCATATATTTT
NA	NA	TRBJ1-1	TRBV4-1	CASSQRVLGNTEAFF	TGCGCCAGCAGCCAGCGCGTGCTAGGGAACACTGAAGCTTTCTTT
NA	NA	TRBJ2-3	TRBV24-1	CATSDRVTDTQYF	TGTGCCACCAGTGATCGCGTCACAGATACGCAGTATTTT
TRBD2	NA	TRBJ2-1	TRBV5-1	CASYLAGGDNEQFF	TGCGCCAGCTACCTAGCGGGGGGGGACAATGAGCAGTTCTTC
TRBD1	NA	TRBJ1-1	TRBV27	CASSTGGSTEAFF	TGTGCCAGCAGCACAGGGGGTAGCACTGAAGCTTTCTTT
NA	NA	TRBJ2-5	TRBV11-1	CASSRHLRDNQETQYF	TGTGCCAGCAGCCGACACCTCCGGGACAACCAAGAGACCCAGTACTTC
NA	NA	TRBJ2-3	TRBV7-2	CASSLALALDTQYF	TGTGCCAGCAGCTTAGCGCTAGCATTGGATACGCAGTATTTT
TRBD1	NA	TRBJ1-5	TRBV28	CASRPGQPLSGDQPQHF	TGTGCCAGCAGACCGGGACAGCCCCTTTCTGGCGATCAGCCCCAGCATTTT
NA	NA	TRBJ2-5	TRBV5-1	CASSLLSPETQYF	TGCGCCAGCAGCTTGCTCAGTCCAGAGACCCAGTACTTC
TRBD1	NA	TRBJ2-5	TRBV5-4	CASSLRSQGEETQYF	TGTGCCAGCAGCTTGCGGTCCCAGGGGGAAGAGACCCAGTACTTC
NA	NA	TRBJ2-2	TRBV5-1	CATQHPTGELFF	TGCGCCACCCAACATCCTACCGGGGAGCTGTTTTTT